The 31 T cell receptor beta chains reported below all come from one sample, sequenced in a study of T cells after posttransplantation cyclophosphamide. The data were produced by immunoSEQ multiplex PCR, yet TCRdb's version contains in-frame clones alone and is incomplete. Observed in the sample are about 40,000 clones, none of them singletons. The sample consisted of PBMCs. The receptors derive from a man aged 25-45 years in good health and a related stem cell transplant donor.

This clone was picked up many times. Here the CDR3 DNA reads TGTGCCAGCAGTCCTACCACGGGACAGCTTAATTCACCCCTCCACTTT. Amino acids: CASSPTTGQLNSPLHF. This chain joins TRBV28 and TRBJ1-6, with TRBD1 matching over 7 bases. CDR3 length: 16 residues. V lost 5 bases and J lost 6; bases outside the gene matches: 10. The V gene's germline CDR1 is MDHEN and CDR2 SYDVKM.

This clone has a handful of counts. J is TRBJ2-3 and V is TRBV6-5; 8 nucleotides agree with TRBD2. The CDR3 sequence is 16 residues long. Germline trimming cut 0 bases from V and 3 bases from J; bases unmatched to any gene: 5. CDR1 is MNHEY and CDR2 is SVGAGI in the germline V gene. DNA of the CDR3: TGTGCCAGCAGTTACTCCTTCGGGGGGGCGACAGATACGCAGTATTTT. Translation gives CASSYSFGGATDTQYF.

A few counts support this clone. This rearrangement joins TRBV9 to TRBJ1-3; 11 bases agree with TRBD1. The length of the CDR3 is 18 residues. Per the germline V gene, CDR1 is SGDLS and CDR2 is YYNGEE. The junction had 6 bases not matched to a gene; V was cut back by 1 base and J by 0 bases. This CDR3 reads CASSVFGTGGGSGNTIYF. CDR3 nucleotides: TGTGCCAGCAGCGTATTCGGGACAGGGGGGGGCTCTGGAAACACCATATATTTT.

This clone was found many times. The V gene is TRBV5-1, the J gene TRBJ2-1; 9 bases agree with TRBD1. This CDR3 comprises 12 residues. Losses at the gene ends were 4 bases for V and 9 bases for J; bases not matched to a gene: 2. Germline V CDR1 and CDR2: SGHRS, YFSETQ. This CDR3 reads CASSTGGAEQFF. In DNA, the CDR3 is TGCGCCAGCAGCACAGGGGGCGCTGAGCAGTTCTTC.

This clone showed up many times. The CDR3 reads CASSPSSEQYF. DNA of the CDR3: TGTGCCAGCAGCCCCTCTAGCGAGCAGTACTTC. This rearrangement joins TRBV5-4 to TRBJ2-7; no reliable D call. Germline CDR1 reads SGHNT; CDR2 reads YYREEE (reference sequence). CDR3 size: 11 residues. Trimming cost V 4 bases and J 6 bases, with 8 bases left between them.

The chain uses TRBV7-9 and TRBJ2-4, with D possibly TRBD2 on 7 matching bases. Germline CDR1 is SEHNR and CDR2 is FQNEAQ (reference sequence). This CDR3 has 16 amino acids. V lost 4 bases and J 0 bases, leaving 13 bases between the germline ends. This CDR3 is CASSSRGGVAKNIQYF. Here the CDR3 DNA reads TGTGCCAGCAGCTCCCGAGGGGGGGTAGCCAAAAACATTCAGTACTTC.

This clone was counted only a few times. This may be a read error, as it is one base from a much larger clone. The CDR3: CASRQGSRYQQYF. The CDR3 region has the DNA TGTGCCAGCAGACAGGGATCCCGCTACCAGCAGTACTTC. J is TRBJ2-7 and V is TRBV6-5; TRBD1 might be the D (6 bases). The CDR3 contains 13 residues. Looked up from germline, CDR1 is MNHEY and CDR2 is SVGAGI.

The chain joins TRBV6-6 to TRBJ2-1, with TRBD1 matching over 9 bases. The CDR3 totals 15 residues. Germline V gene data show CDR1 as MNHNY and CDR2 as SVGAGI (reference sequence). Losses at the gene ends were 11 bases for V and 6 bases for J; bases not matched to a gene: 14. This chain's CDR3 is CAGAPGQGKGNEQFF. The DNA of the CDR3 is TGTGCCGGTGCCCCGGGACAGGGTAAAGGCAATGAGCAGTTCTTC.

The table lists this clone with many counts. The chain is built from TRBV12-3 or TRBV12-4 and TRBJ2-5; 9 bases map to TRBD2. The CDR3 totals 15 residues. V dropped 4 bases and J dropped 5; count of bases not matched to a gene: 8. The CDR3 DNA is TGTGCCAGCAGTTGTCAGCTAGCGGGGCGGGAGACCCAGTACTTC. Translating it yields CASSCQLAGRETQYF.

The chain links TRBV9 to TRBJ1-2; 7 nucleotides match TRBD1. The CDR3 runs to 14 residues. V lost 7 bases, J lost 2 bases, and 8 bases stayed unmatched. Germline V lookup: CDR1 SGDLS, CDR2 YYNGEE. For the CDR3, the DNA is TGTGCCAGCGTAAGGGGGCTTGAAAACTATGGCTACACCTTC. This encodes CASVRGLENYGYTF.

This clone came up many times. The J gene is TRBJ1-2, the V gene TRBV19; 7 nucleotides align to TRBD1. Germline loops: CDR1 LNHDA, CDR2 SQIVND (reference sequence). Trimming took 5 bases from V and 4 from J; bases not matched to a gene: 25. The CDR3 contains 20 residues. In DNA form, the CDR3 reads TGTGCCAGTAGTGCCAACTCCCCGGGGACAGCAACGGGGGTCCCCTATGGCTACACCTTC. This encodes CASSANSPGTATGVPYGYTF.

In this sample, this clone turned up many times. V usage is TRBV23-1 and J usage is TRBJ2-1; a weak D match, TRBD2 (7 bases). TRBV23-1 is treated as an ORF (open reading frame) with a function not yet certain. This CDR3 spans 15 amino acids. V lost 4 bases to trimming and J lost 0 bases, with 10 bases between them. The CDR3 sequence is CASSRGGRSYNEQFF. The DNA of the CDR3 is TGCGCCAGCAGTCGGGGGGGGCGCTCCTACAATGAGCAGTTCTTC.

This clone was seen more than once but under ten times. The CDR3 nucleotides read TGCAGCGTCCTCGGACAGGGTTACGAGCAGTACTTC. Protein: CSVLGQGYEQYF. The chain links TRBV29-1 to TRBJ2-7, with 8 bases that match TRBD1. Germline trimming cut 6 bases from V and 4 bases from J; bases unmatched to any gene: 5. Germline values: CDR1 SQVTM, CDR2 ANQGSEA. The CDR3 runs 12 residues.

The chain joins TRBV7-9 to TRBJ2-2, with D possibly TRBD1 on 6 matching bases. This CDR3 has 15 amino acids. V lost 2 bases and J lost 5, with 12 bases in between. Per the germline V gene, CDR1 is SEHNR and CDR2 is FQNEAQ (reference sequence). The CDR3 bases are TGTGCCAGCAGCTTACACAGGGCAGGGACCGGGGAGCTGTTTTTT. Translating gives CASSLHRAGTGELFF.

At least ten counts were recorded for this clone. The chain has TRBV18 and TRBJ1-1; 7 nucleotides line up with TRBD1. The ends lost 4 bases at V and 1 base at J; junction bases unmatched: 9. In germline, CDR1 is KGHSH, CDR2 LQKENI. This CDR3 is 16 amino acids long. CDR3 nucleotides: TGTGCCAGCTCACTTACAACAGGGGTTCAGAACACTGAAGCTTTCTTT. It encodes CASSLTTGVQNTEAFF.

This clone showed up many times. CDR3 sequence reads: CASSSRLAGDNEQFF. CDR3 nucleotide sequence: TGTGCCAGCAGCTCTAGACTAGCGGGGGACAATGAGCAGTTCTTC. The J gene is TRBJ2-1, the V gene TRBV5-4, with TRBD2 matching 12 bases. The V gene end was trimmed by 3 bases and the J gene end by 5 bases; junction bases not matched to a gene: 3. CDR3 length: 15 residues. Germline-derived CDR1 and CDR2 are SGHNT and YYREEE (reference sequence).

Ten or more counts support this clone. This rearrangement joins TRBV25-1 to TRBJ2-1; maybe TRBD2 (6 bases). Germline V lookup: CDR1 MGHDK, CDR2 SYGVNS. Trimming took off 2 bases at V and 1 base at J, with 12 bases between the two ends. This CDR3 comprises 16 residues. CDR3 sequence: CASSENKAGSYNEQFF. CDR3 in DNA: TGTGCCAGCAGTGAAAATAAAGCGGGTTCCTACAATGAGCAGTTCTTC.

At least ten counts were recorded for this clone. The rearrangement links TRBV18 to TRBJ1-1; D perhaps matches TRBD1 (6 bases). This CDR3 is 13 amino acids long. Per germline, CDR1 KGHSH and CDR2 LQKENI. V was clipped by 7 bases and J by 1 base, with 10 bases between them. The CDR3 here is CASCGQPNTEAFF. The CDR3 coding sequence is TGTGCCAGCTGCGGACAGCCGAACACTGAAGCTTTCTTT.

This clone was seen ten or more times. The DNA of the CDR3 is TGTGCCAGCAGTTTATTCCTCGGAGGGGGAAAGGATACGCAGTATTTT. It translates to CASSLFLGGGKDTQYF. V and J are TRBV27 and TRBJ2-3; D might be TRBD1 or TRBD2, each matching 6 bases. The germline CDR1 and CDR2 sequences are MNHEY and SMNVEV (reference sequence). Trimming removed 1 base at V and 6 bases at J, with 17 bases between. This CDR3 contains 16 residues.

This clone was found many times. The CDR3 loop is CASSLSFQRVFTDTQYF. Written as DNA, the CDR3 is TGTGCCAGCAGTTTATCCTTCCAGCGGGTATTCACAGATACGCAGTATTTT. The chain recombines TRBV12-3 or TRBV12-4 with TRBJ2-3; the D gene is possibly TRBD2 (6 bases). This CDR3 is 17 amino acids long. V lost 2 bases and J lost 2, with 17 bases in between.

The chain combines TRBV7-8 with TRBJ2-7; TRBD2 is a possible D gene (5 bases). V lost 5 bases and J lost 0, with 11 bases in between. CDR1 is SGHVS and CDR2 is FQNEAQ in the germline V gene. The CDR3 runs 14 residues. CDR3 region: CASSLGLSSYEQYF. The DNA of the CDR3 is TGTGCCAGCAGCCTAGGACTTTCCTCCTACGAGCAGTACTTC.

This clone was seen more than once but under ten times. This sequence joins TRBV6-5 and TRBJ2-3; 9 positions match TRBD1. CDR3 length equals 15 residues. The germline gives CDR1 MNHEY, CDR2 SVGAGI. V was clipped by 5 bases and J by 4 bases; unmatched bases: 7. The CDR3 DNA reads as TGTGCCAGCAGTCCCGGGACAGGGAGTTCAGATACGCAGTATTTT. Its protein is CASSPGTGSSDTQYF.

This clone was found many times. V gene TRBV4-1 combines with J gene TRBJ2-3; D gene unclear. Trimming removed 0 bases from V and 2 bases from J, with 12 bases in between. This CDR3 is 16 amino acids long. Germline loops: CDR1 MGHRA, CDR2 YSYEKL. This CDR3 reads CASSQEEGRYTDTQYF. In DNA, the CDR3 is TGCGCCAGCAGCCAAGAAGAAGGCCGATACACAGATACGCAGTATTTT.

This clone was seen at least ten times. J is TRBJ2-1 and V is TRBV5-1; maybe TRBD1 (6 bases). The CDR3 is made up of 12 amino acids. Trimming cost V 2 bases and J 7 bases, with 7 bases left between them. The V gene's germline CDR1 is SGHRS and CDR2 YFSETQ. The CDR3 spells CASSFRGNEQFF. Here the CDR3 DNA reads TGCGCCAGCAGCTTCAGGGGTAATGAGCAGTTCTTC.

This clone was detected many times. Here the CDR3 reads CASSLEGGTYNEQFF. Here the CDR3 DNA reads TGCGCCAGCAGCTTGGAGGGGGGGACCTACAATGAGCAGTTCTTC. The chain carries TRBV5-1 and TRBJ2-1; maybe TRBD2 (7 bases). This CDR3 contains 15 residues. The germline gives CDR1 SGHRS, CDR2 YFSETQ. Trimming removed 0 bases from V and 2 bases from J, with 9 bases in between.

This clone came up many times. The V call is TRBV2, the J call TRBJ2-3; D might be TRBD1 (5 bases). Germline V lookup: CDR1 SNHLY, CDR2 FYNNEI. V lost 7 bases and J lost 2, with 10 bases in between. The CDR3 totals 13 residues. The CDR3, as DNA: TGTGCCAGCAAAGGGGATTTCACAGATACGCAGTATTTT. Encoded protein: CASKGDFTDTQYF.

This clone came up many times. V and J are TRBV18 and TRBJ1-3; perhaps TRBD1 as D (5 bases). The CDR3 runs 15 residues. V was shortened by 3 bases and J by 4 bases, with 13 bases between the two germline ends. Germline values: CDR1 KGHSH, CDR2 LQKENI. The CDR3 nucleotides read TGTGCCAGCTCACCGAGGGGTTTAAAAGGAAACACCATATATTTT. It translates to CASSPRGLKGNTIYF.

This clone turned up a few times. The gene calls are TRBV12-3 or TRBV12-4 and TRBJ2-5; 8 nucleotides agree with TRBD2. The CDR3 totals 16 residues. V dropped 5 bases and J dropped 5; count of bases not matched to a gene: 13. The CDR3 region is CASSPSRGGVGETQYF. In nucleotides, the CDR3 is TGTGCCAGCAGTCCTAGTCGGGGGGGCGTGGGGGAGACCCAGTACTTC.

V and J are TRBV24-1 and TRBJ2-2; 9 bases map to TRBD1. This CDR3 contains 16 residues. V lost 5 bases to trimming and J lost 4 bases; unmatched junction nucleotides: 7. CDR1 is KGHDR and CDR2 is SFDVKD in the germline V gene. The CDR3 region is CATSVTGGAGTGELFF. DNA for the CDR3: TGTGCCACCAGTGTTACAGGGGGCGCGGGCACCGGGGAGCTGTTTTTT.

This clone was seen a few times. The rearrangement links TRBV28 to TRBJ2-5, with 8 bases that match TRBD2. V lost 6 bases and J lost 0; bases outside the gene matches: 3. Germline CDR1 and CDR2: MDHEN and SYDVKM. The CDR3 is 14 amino acids. The DNA of the CDR3 is TGTGCCAGCAGAACTAGCGGAAACCAAGAGACCCAGTACTTC. Translated, it gives CASRTSGNQETQYF.

This clone was counted at least ten times. This chain connects TRBV5-6 to TRBJ1-1, with TRBD1 as a possible D gene (6 bases). V was pared by 4 bases and J by 1 base, with 11 bases between. Germline V gives CDR1 SGHDT, CDR2 YYEEEE. This CDR3 spans 14 amino acids. The CDR3 reads CASSTGQPNTEAFF. Written as DNA, the CDR3 is TGTGCCAGCAGCACAGGACAGCCGAACACTGAAGCTTTCTTT.